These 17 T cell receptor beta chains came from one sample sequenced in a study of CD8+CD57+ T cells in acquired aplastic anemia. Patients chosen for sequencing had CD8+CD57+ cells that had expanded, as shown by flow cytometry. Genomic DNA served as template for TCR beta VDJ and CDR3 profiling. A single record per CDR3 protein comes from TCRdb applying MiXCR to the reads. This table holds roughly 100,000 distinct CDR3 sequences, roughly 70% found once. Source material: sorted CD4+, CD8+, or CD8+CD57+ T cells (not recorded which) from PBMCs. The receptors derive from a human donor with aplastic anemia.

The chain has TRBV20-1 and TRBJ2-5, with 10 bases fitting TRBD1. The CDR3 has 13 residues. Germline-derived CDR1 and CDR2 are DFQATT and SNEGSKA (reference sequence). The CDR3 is CSAGPGTGETQYF. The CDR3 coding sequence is TGCAGCGCTGGACCCGGGACAGGGGAAACCCAGTACTTC.

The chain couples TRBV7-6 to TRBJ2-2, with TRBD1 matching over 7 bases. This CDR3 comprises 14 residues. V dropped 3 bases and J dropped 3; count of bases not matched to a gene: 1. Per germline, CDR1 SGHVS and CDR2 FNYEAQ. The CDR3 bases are TGTGCCAGCAGCTTGGGACAGCACACCGGGGAGCTGTTTTTT. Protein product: CASSLGQHTGELFF.

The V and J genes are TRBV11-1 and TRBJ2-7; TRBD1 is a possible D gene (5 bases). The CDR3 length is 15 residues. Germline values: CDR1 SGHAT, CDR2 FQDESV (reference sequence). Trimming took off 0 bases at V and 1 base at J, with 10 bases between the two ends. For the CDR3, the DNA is TGTGCCAGCAGCTTAGCGCTGGACACTTCCTACGAGCAGTACTTC. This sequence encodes CASSLALDTSYEQYF.

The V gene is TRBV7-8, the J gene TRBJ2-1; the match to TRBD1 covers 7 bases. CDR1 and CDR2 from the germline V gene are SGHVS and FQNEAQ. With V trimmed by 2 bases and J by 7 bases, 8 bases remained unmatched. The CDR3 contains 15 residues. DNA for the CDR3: TGTGCCAGCAGCTTAAAGGGACAGACGGGGAATGAGCAGTTCTTC. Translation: CASSLKGQTGNEQFF. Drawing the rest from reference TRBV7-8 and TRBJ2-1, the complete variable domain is GAGVSQSPRYKVAKRGQDVALRCDPISGHVSLFWYQQALGQGPEFLTYFQNEAQLDKSGLPSDRFFAERPEGSVSTLKIQRTQQEDSAVYLCASSLKGQTGNEQFFGPGTRLTVL.

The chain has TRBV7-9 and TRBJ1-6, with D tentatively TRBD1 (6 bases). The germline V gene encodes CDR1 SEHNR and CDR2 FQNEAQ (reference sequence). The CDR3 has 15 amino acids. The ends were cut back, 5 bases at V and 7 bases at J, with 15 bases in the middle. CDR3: CASSPDRSENSPLHF. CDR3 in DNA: TGTGCCAGCAGCCCCGACAGGTCCGAAAATTCACCCCTCCACTTT.

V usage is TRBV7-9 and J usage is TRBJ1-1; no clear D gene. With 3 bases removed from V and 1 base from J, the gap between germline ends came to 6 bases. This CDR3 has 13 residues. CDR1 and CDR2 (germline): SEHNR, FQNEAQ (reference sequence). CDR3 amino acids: CASSFKQNTEAFF. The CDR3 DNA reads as TGTGCCAGCAGCTTCAAGCAGAACACTGAAGCTTTCTTT.

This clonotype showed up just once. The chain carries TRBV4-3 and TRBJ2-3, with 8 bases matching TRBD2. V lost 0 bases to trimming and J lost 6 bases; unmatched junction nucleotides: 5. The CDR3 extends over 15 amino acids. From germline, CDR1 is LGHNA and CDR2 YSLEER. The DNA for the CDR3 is TGCGCCAGCAGCCAAGATCGGGGGGGGGCCGATACGCAGTATTTT. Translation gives CASSQDRGGADTQYF.

CDR3 loop: CAKSGSNEQFF. As DNA, the CDR3 is TGCGCGAAGAGCGGGAGTAATGAGCAGTTCTTC. This chain links TRBV20-1 with TRBJ2-1, with 8 bases fitting TRBD2. The CDR3 is 11 residues long. Germline loops: CDR1 DFQATT, CDR2 SNEGSKA (reference sequence).

CDR3 coding DNA: TGTGCCAGCAGCTTAACGGGACTAGCGGGGGGCTACGAGCAGTACTTC. It encodes CASSLTGLAGGYEQYF. The J gene is TRBJ2-7, the V gene TRBV7-3, with 15 bases identical to TRBD2. J was trimmed by 3 bases and V by 0 bases; bases with no gene match: 0. The germline gives CDR1 SGHTA, CDR2 FQGTGA. This CDR3 has 16 amino acids.

DNA for the CDR3: TGTGCCAGTAGTATTGCTGCAACTAATGAAAAACTGTTTTTT. Protein product: CASSIAATNEKLFF. J is TRBJ1-4 and V is TRBV19; no clear D gene. Germline V gene lookup returns CDR1 LNHDA and CDR2 SQIVND (reference sequence). This CDR3 spans 14 amino acids. The V end was cut by 3 bases, the J end by 0 bases, with 5 bases between.

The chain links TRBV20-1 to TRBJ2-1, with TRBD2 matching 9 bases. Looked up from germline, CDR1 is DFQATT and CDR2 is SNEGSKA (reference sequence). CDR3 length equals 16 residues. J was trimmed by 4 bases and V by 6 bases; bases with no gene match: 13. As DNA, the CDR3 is TGCAGTGCCCCGAAGGGGCTAGCGGGGACGTACAATGAGCAGTTCTTC. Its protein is CSAPKGLAGTYNEQFF.

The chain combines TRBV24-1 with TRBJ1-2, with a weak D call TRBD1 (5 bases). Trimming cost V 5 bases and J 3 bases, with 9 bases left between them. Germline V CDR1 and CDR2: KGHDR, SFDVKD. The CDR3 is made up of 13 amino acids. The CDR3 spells CATSGDRHYGYTF. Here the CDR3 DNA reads TGTGCCACCAGTGGAGACAGACACTATGGCTACACCTTC.

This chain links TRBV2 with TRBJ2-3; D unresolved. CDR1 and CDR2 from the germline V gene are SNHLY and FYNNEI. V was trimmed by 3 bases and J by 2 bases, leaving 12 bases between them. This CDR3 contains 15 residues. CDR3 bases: TGTGCCAGCAGTGATGGGCAGACCCACACAGATACGCAGTATTTT. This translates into CASSDGQTHTDTQYF.

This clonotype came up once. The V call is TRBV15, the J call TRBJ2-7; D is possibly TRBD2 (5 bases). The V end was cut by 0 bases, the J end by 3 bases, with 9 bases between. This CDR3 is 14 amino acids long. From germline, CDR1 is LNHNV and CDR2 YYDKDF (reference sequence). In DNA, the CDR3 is TGTGCCACCAGCAGAGACAACGGGGACTACGAGCAGTACTTC. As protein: CATSRDNGDYEQYF.

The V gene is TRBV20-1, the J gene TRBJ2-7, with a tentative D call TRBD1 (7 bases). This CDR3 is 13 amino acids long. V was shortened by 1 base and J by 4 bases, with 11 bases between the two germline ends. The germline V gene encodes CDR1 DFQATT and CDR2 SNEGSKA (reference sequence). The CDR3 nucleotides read TGCAGTGCTAGAGGTCAGGGGGGATACGAGCAGTACTTC. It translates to CSARGQGGYEQYF.

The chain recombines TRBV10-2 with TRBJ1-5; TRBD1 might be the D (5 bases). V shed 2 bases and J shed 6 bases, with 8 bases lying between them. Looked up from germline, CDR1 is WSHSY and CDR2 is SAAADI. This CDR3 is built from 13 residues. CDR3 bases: TGCGCCAGCAGTGAGAGTAGGGGTCAGCCCCAGCATTTT. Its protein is CASSESRGQPQHF.

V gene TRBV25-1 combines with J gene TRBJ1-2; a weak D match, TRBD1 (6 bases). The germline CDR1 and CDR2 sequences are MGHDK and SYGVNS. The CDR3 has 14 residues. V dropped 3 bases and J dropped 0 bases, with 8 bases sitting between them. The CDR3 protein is CASSEGGPNYGYTF. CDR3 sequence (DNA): TGTGCCAGCAGTGAGGGGGGCCCTAACTATGGCTACACCTTC.